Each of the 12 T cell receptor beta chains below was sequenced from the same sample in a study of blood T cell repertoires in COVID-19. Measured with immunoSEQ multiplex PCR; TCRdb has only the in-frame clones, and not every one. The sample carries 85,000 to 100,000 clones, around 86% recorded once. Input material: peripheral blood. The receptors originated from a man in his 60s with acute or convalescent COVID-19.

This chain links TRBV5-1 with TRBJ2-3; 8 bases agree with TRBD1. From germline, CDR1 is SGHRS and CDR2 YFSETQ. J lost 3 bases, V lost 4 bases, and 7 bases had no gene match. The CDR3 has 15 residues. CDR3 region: CASSLQGAGTDTQYF. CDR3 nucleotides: TGCGCCAGCAGCCTTCAGGGGGCAGGGACAGATACGCAGTATTTT.

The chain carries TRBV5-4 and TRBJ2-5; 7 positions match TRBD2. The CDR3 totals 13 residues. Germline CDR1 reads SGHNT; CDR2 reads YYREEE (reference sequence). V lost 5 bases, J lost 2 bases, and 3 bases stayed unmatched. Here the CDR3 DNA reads TGTGCCAGCAGGCGGACTAGGCAAGAGACCCAGTACTTC. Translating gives CASRRTRQETQYF. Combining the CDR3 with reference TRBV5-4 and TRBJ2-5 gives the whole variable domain ETGVTQSPTHLIKTRGQQVTLRCSSQSGHNTVSWYQQALGQGPQFIFQYYREEENGRGNFPPRFSGLQFPNYSSELNVNALELDDSALYLCASRRTRQETQYFGPGTRLLVL.

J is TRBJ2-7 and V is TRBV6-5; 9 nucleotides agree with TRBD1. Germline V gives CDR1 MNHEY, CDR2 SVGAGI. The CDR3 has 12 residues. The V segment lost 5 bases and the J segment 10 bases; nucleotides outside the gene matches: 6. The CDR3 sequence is CASSTGGARQYF. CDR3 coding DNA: TGTGCCAGCAGTACAGGGGGCGCACGACAGTACTTC.

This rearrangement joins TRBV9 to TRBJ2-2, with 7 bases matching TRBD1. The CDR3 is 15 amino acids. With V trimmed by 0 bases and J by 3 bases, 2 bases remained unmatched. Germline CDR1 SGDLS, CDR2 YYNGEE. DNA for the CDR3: TGTGCCAGCAGCGTAGCACAGGGGTACACCGGGGAGCTGTTTTTT. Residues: CASSVAQGYTGELFF. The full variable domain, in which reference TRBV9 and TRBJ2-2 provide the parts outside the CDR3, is DSGVTQTPKHLITATGQRVTLRCSPRSGDLSVYWYQQSLDQGLQFLIQYYNGEERAKGNILERFSAQQFPDLHSELNLSSLELGDSALYFCASSVAQGYTGELFFGEGSRLTVL.

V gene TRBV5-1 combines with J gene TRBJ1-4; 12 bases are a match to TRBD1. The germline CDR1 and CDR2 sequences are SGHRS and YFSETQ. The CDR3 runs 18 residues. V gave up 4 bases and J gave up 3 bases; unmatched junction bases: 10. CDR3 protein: CASSPGQGAQLANEKLFF. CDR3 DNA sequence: TGCGCCAGCAGCCCGGGACAGGGGGCCCAACTGGCTAATGAAAAACTGTTTTTT.

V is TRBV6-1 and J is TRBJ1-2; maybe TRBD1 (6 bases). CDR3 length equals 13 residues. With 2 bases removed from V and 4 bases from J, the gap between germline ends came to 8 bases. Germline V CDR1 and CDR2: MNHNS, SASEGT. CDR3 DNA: TGTGCCAGCAGTGAAACAGGGCTCTATGGCTACACCTTC. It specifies CASSETGLYGYTF.

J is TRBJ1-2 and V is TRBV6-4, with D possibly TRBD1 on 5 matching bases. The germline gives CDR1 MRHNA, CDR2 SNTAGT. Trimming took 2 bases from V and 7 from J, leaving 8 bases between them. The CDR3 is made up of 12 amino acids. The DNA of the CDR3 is TGTGCCAGCAGTGACCAAGGGGTTGGCTACACCTTC. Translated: CASSDQGVGYTF.

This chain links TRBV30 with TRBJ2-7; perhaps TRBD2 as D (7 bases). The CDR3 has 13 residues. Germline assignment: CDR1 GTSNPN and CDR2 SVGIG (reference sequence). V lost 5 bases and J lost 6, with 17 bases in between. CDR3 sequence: CAWAFWGGVEQYF. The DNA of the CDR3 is TGTGCCTGGGCCTTTTGGGGGGGCGTCGAGCAGTACTTC.

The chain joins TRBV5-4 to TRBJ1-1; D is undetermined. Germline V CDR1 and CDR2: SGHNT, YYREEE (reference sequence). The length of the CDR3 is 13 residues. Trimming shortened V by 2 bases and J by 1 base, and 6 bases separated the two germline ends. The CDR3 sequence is CASSFTRNTEAFF. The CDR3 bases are TGTGCCAGCAGCTTCACAAGGAACACTGAAGCTTTCTTT.

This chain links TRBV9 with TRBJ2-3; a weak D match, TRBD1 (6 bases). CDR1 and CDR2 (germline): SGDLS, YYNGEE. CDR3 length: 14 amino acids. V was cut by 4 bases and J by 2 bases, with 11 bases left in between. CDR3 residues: CASSLDRNTDTQYF. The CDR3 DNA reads TGTGCCAGCAGCCTGGACAGAAACACAGATACGCAGTATTTT.

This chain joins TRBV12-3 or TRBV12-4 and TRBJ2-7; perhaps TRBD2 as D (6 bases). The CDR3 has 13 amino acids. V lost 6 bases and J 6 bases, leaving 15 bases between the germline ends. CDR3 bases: TGTGCCAGCAGCCCCACTGGGGGAGGCGAGCAGTACTTC. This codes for CASSPTGGGEQYF.

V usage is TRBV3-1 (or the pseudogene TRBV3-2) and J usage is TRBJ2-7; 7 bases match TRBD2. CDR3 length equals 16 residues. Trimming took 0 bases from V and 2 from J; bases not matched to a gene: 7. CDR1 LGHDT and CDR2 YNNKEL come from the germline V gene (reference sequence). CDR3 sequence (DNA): TGTGCCAGCAGCCAAGATCGGCCTAGCGGAACCTACGAGCAGTACTTC. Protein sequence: CASSQDRPSGTYEQYF.